This entry lists 18 T cell receptor beta chains sequenced from one sample in a study of blood T cell repertoires in COVID-19. The table came from immunoSEQ multiplex PCR; TCRdb's copy has only in-frame clones and leaves some out. The sample has about 59,000 clones, around 87% seen once. Material: peripheral blood. The source of these receptors is a man between 60 and 70 years old with active or convalescent COVID-19.

This chain uses TRBV5-1 with TRBJ2-2, with D maybe TRBD1 (7 bases). The CDR3 is made up of 16 amino acids. Germline CDR1 is SGHRS and CDR2 is YFSETQ. Trimming cost V 0 bases and J 4 bases, with 13 bases left between them. CDR3 DNA: TGCGCCAGCAGCTTGGGTTCAGGGGGGAGCACCGGGGAGCTGTTTTTT. Residues: CASSLGSGGSTGELFF.

The J gene is TRBJ1-5, the V gene TRBV2, with 7 bases matching TRBD1. The CDR3 contains 15 residues. Trimming cost V 6 bases and J 0 bases; bases outside gene matches: 5. CDR1 is SNHLY, CDR2 FYNNEI, per germline. CDR3 DNA sequence: TGTGCCAGCAGGGGGGACAGTAATAGCAATCAGCCCCAGCATTTT. Protein: CASRGDSNSNQPQHF.

V and J are TRBV7-7 and TRBJ2-5; 7 positions match TRBD1. The CDR3 sequence is 15 residues long. Germline V gene lookup returns CDR1 SSHAT and CDR2 FNYEAQ (reference sequence). The V segment lost 5 bases and the J segment 5 bases; nucleotides outside the gene matches: 11. The CDR3 DNA reads as TGTGCCAGCAGCCCAGGGACAGTTCTTTGGGAGACCCAGTACTTC. Protein sequence: CASSPGTVLWETQYF.

The gene calls are TRBV3-1 (or the pseudogene TRBV3-2) and TRBJ2-3; 13 nucleotides align to TRBD2. CDR3 length: 18 amino acids. The germline V gene encodes CDR1 LGHDT and CDR2 YNNKEL (reference sequence). Trimming cost V 2 bases and J 0 bases; bases outside gene matches: 5. As DNA, the CDR3 is TGTGCCAGCAGCCAATGGACTAGCGGGGGAACTAGCACAGATACGCAGTATTTT. It yields the protein CASSQWTSGGTSTDTQYF.

V and J are TRBV9 and TRBJ1-3; TRBD1 is a possible D gene (6 bases). Germline CDR1 is SGDLS and CDR2 is YYNGEE. The CDR3 totals 15 residues. Deletions cut 4 bases from V and 1 base from J, with 12 bases between. CDR3 sequence reads: CASSITQGSGNTIYF. The CDR3, as DNA: TGTGCCAGCAGCATAACCCAGGGGTCTGGAAACACCATATATTTT. Together with reference TRBV9 and TRBJ1-3, the CDR3 gives the full variable domain: DSGVTQTPKHLITATGQRVTLRCSPRSGDLSVYWYQQSLDQGLQFLIQYYNGEERAKGNILERFSAQQFPDLHSELNLSSLELGDSALYFCASSITQGSGNTIYFGEGSWLTVV.

The chain is built from TRBV11-2 and TRBJ2-3, with 8 bases fitting TRBD2. The germline gives CDR1 SGHAT, CDR2 FQNNGV. The CDR3 runs 16 residues. V lost 4 bases to trimming and J lost 3 bases; unmatched junction nucleotides: 9. The CDR3 DNA is TGTGCCAGCAGCTGGACGGGGGGGAGAGCTACAGATACGCAGTATTTT. Amino acids: CASSWTGGRATDTQYF.

The rearrangement joins TRBV18 to TRBJ1-2; tentatively, D is TRBD1 (6 bases). This CDR3 contains 15 residues. Germline CDR1 is KGHSH and CDR2 is LQKENI. V shed 3 bases and J shed 4 bases, with 15 bases lying between them. The CDR3 nucleotides read TGTGCCAGCTCACCCCGAGAACAGGGAATCTATGGCTACACCTTC. Translation: CASSPREQGIYGYTF.

This clone was seen more than once but under ten times. One end of the junction does not line up with germline, which may come from a read error. As DNA, the CDR3 is TGTGCCAGCAGCCAAGAGAGATCTCACCTCACTTTT. Residues: CASSQERSHLTF. The V call is TRBV3-1 (or the pseudogene TRBV3-2), the J call TRBJ1-1, with D hard to call. The CDR3 has 12 amino acids. The germline V gene encodes CDR1 LGHDT and CDR2 YNNKEL (reference sequence).

The chain links TRBV27 to TRBJ1-1, with a weak D call TRBD1 (5 bases). The V gene's germline CDR1 is MNHEY and CDR2 SMNVEV (reference sequence). The CDR3 extends over 14 amino acids. V was trimmed by 2 bases and J by 4 bases, leaving 11 bases between them. CDR3 nucleotides: TGTGCCAGCAGTTTAAAGGGGCTCGGCACTGAAGCTTTCTTT. Translated: CASSLKGLGTEAFF.

The chain is built from TRBV12-5 and TRBJ2-7, with D possibly matching TRBD2 (5 bases). CDR1 LGHNT and CDR2 FRNRAP come from the germline V gene. Trimming removed 3 bases from V and 5 bases from J, with 11 bases in between. The CDR3 totals 13 residues. The CDR3 DNA reads as TGTGCTAGTGGTTTCGCGGGTAGCCACGAGCAGTACTTC. It codes for CASGFAGSHEQYF.

The chain couples TRBV7-8 to TRBJ2-3, with D maybe TRBD2 (6 bases). Germline V gene lookup returns CDR1 SGHVS and CDR2 FQNEAQ. The CDR3 has 18 amino acids. Between the trimmed V and J ends, which lost 3 bases and 0 bases, there was a span of 19 bases. The CDR3 here is CASSFRTSTRGSTDTQYF. CDR3 sequence (DNA): TGTGCCAGCAGCTTTAGGACCTCGACTCGGGGGAGCACAGATACGCAGTATTTT.

This chain links TRBV21-1 with TRBJ1-1; the table gives TRBD1 as D, unverified against the DNA. TRBV21-1 is a pseudogene locus. The CDR3 has 14 residues. The CDR3 nucleotides are TGTGCCAGCAGCAGGCAGGGGGCAGACACTGAAGCTTTCTTT. It is translated as CASSRQGADTEAFF.

The genes are TRBV5-1 and TRBJ2-7; D remains ambiguous. V was clipped by 0 bases and J by 2 bases, with 9 bases between them. The CDR3 runs to 14 residues. CDR1 and CDR2 from the germline V gene are SGHRS and YFSETQ. The CDR3 DNA follows: TGCGCCAGCAGCTTGGGACTCTCTCCCTACGAGCAGTACTTC. Translation: CASSLGLSPYEQYF.

The chain combines TRBV15 with TRBJ1-5; TRBD1 might be the D (6 bases). V was cut by 1 base and J by 4 bases, with 11 bases left in between. Germline V lookup: CDR1 LNHNV, CDR2 YYDKDF (reference sequence). The CDR3 consists of 15 residues. CDR3 bases: TGTGCCACCAGCAGAGGACAGGTCCCAAATCAGCCCCAGCATTTT. It encodes CATSRGQVPNQPQHF.

The CDR3 nucleotides are TGTGCCAGCAGCATTGGGGCCGGCATAATTGGACTAGCGGGAACAGATACGCAGTATTTT. This translates into CASSIGAGIIGLAGTDTQYF. The chain recombines TRBV5-4 with TRBJ2-3; TRBD2 matches at 12 bases. J lost 3 bases, V lost 4 bases, and 18 bases had no gene match. CDR3 length equals 20 residues. Germline CDR1 is SGHNT and CDR2 is YYREEE (reference sequence).

The gene calls are TRBV19 and TRBJ1-2; 8 positions match TRBD1. V lost 6 bases and J lost 4; bases outside the gene matches: 7. The CDR3 runs 14 residues. The V gene's germline CDR1 is LNHDA and CDR2 SQIVND (reference sequence). The CDR3 DNA reads TGTGCCAGTAGGACAGGGGCCGGGGGCTATGGCTACACCTTC. Amino acid sequence: CASRTGAGGYGYTF.

For the CDR3, the DNA is TGTGCCAGCAGCTTGGTCCTAGACTCCTACGAGCAGTACTTC. It is translated as CASSLVLDSYEQYF. The chain employs TRBV5-6 and TRBJ2-7; D call uncertain. V dropped 0 bases and J dropped 0 bases, with 7 bases sitting between them. This CDR3 spans 14 amino acids. Germline CDR1 SGHDT, CDR2 YYEEEE.

The V gene is TRBV5-4, the J gene TRBJ1-1; possible D gene TRBD1, 6 bases. Germline lookup yields CDR1 SGHNT and CDR2 YYREEE (reference sequence). The V gene lost 3 bases and the J gene lost 3 bases, with 15 bases spanning the gap. The CDR3 runs 15 residues. CDR3 amino acids: CASSSRQVVDTEAFF. CDR3 DNA sequence: TGTGCCAGCAGCTCCCGACAGGTAGTGGACACTGAAGCTTTCTTT.